The entry below gives a single T cell receptor beta chain sequence along with its context. Participants, 18 to 89 years old, spanned 24 US areas. The source of the sample is a study of blood T cell repertoires in COVID-19. In the source study's methods: Estimation of nucleated cell counts relied on the amplification of reference gene primers. Assay used: immunoSEQ multiplex PCR; TCRdb lists only in-frame clones, some missing. V, J and clone size reflect that table, while D and trimming were determined from the DNA. The table has approximately 200,000 clones, roughly 87% seen once; the top ten hold 10%. CDR3 length equals 13 residues. Germline lookup yields CDR1 MDHEN and CDR2 SYDVKM. The V segment lost 10 bases and the J segment 2 bases; nucleotides outside the gene matches: 5.

The chain links TRBV28 to TRBJ2-7, with 10 bases identical to TRBD2. The receptor was isolated from a man younger than 30 with acute COVID-19. Sequenced input: PBMCs or T cells enriched from blood (not recorded which). The CDR3 sequence: CATGGLATYEQYF. As DNA, the CDR3 is TGTGCCACCGGGGGACTAGCGACCTACGAGCAGTACTTC.